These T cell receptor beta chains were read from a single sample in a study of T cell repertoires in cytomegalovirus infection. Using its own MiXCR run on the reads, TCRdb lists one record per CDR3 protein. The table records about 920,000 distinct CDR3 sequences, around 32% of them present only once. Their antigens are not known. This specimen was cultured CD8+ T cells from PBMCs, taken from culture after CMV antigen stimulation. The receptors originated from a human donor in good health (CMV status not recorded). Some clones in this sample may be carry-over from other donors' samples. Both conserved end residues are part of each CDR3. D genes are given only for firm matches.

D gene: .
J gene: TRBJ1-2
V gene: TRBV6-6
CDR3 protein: CASSYTGRLPLSDGYTF

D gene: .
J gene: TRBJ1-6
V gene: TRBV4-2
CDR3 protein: CASSPTTDVNSPLHF

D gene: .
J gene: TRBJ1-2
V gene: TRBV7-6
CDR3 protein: CASSPRIYDVYGYTF

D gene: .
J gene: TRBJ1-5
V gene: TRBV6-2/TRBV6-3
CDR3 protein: CASSPSLGLYSNQPQHF

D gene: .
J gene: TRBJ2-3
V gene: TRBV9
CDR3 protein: CASSVAAITDTQYF

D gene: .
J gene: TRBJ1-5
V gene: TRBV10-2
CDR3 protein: CASSEQGWQPQHF

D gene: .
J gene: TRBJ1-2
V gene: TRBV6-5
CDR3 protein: CASSYSEWGGNYGYTF

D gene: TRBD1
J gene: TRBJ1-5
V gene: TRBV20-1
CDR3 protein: CSARDRGSSNQPQHF

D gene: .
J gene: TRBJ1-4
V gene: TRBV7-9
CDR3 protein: CASSSYNEKLFF

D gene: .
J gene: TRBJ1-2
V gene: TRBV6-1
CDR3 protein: CASSEAHPQGTMYGYTF